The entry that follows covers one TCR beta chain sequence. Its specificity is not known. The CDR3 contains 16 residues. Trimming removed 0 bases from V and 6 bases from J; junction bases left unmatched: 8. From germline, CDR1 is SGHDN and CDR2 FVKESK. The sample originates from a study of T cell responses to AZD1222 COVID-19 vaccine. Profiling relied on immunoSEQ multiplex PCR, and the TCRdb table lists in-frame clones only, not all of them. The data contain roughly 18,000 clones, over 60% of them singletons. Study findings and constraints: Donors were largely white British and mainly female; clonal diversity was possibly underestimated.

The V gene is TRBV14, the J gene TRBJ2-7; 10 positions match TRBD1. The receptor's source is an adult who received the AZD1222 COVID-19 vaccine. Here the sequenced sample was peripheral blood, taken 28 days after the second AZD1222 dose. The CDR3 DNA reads TGTGCCAGCAGCCAAGACGACAGGGGGCAACTGTTCGAGCAGTACTTC. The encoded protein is CASSQDDRGQLFEQYF.